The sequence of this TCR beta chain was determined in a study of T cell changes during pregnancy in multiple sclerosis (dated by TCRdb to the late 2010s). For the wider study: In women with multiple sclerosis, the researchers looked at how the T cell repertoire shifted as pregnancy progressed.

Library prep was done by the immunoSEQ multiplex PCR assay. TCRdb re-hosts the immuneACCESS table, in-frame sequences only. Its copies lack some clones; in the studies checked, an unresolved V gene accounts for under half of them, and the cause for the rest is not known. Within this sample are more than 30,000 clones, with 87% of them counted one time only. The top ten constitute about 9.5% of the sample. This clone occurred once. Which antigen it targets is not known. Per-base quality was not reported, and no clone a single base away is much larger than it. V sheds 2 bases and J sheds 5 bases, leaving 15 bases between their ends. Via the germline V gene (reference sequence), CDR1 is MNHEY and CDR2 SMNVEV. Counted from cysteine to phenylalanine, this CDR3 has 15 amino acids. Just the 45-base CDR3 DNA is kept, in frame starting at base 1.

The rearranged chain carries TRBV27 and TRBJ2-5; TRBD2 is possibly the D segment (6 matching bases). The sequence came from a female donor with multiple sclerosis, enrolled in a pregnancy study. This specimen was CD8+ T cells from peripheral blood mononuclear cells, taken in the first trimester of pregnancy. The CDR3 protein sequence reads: CASSLVGGPWETQYF. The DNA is TGTGCCAGCAGTTTAGTGGGAGGACCCTGGGAGACCCAGTACTTC.